This TCR beta chain was profiled in a study of metastatic and nonmetastatic thyroid tumors. Study information: Peripheral blood and tumor or nodule samples from malignant and benign thyroid patients were compared.

Study results and caveats: According to reports, the diversity of TCR beta was significantly higher in malignant thyroid tumors than in benign nodules, and this held in both blood and tumor samples.

Between the trimmed V and J ends, which lost 3 bases and 1 base, there was a span of 14 bases. This CDR3 has 16 amino acids. Germline V gene lookup returns CDR1 MGHRA and CDR2 YSYEKL. Source study methods: Building a distant-metastasis classifier for papillary thyroid cancer drew on CDR3 differences across clinicopathological groups. TCRdb ran MiXCR on the PCR reads. It is TCRdb's table, rather than the study itself, that gives the V and J calls and clone size. The table has about 53,000 clones, roughly 20% seen once. No treatment of any kind had been given to any patient before thyroid surgery. This clone has ten or more counts. Its specificity is not known.

The sample was blood. This clonotype was sampled from a female donor with papillary thyroid cancer or a benign thyroid nodule (not recorded which). Some clones in this sample may be carry-over from other donors' samples. The chain employs TRBV4-1 and TRBJ2-3, with D perhaps given as TRBD1 or TRBD2 (5 bases each). CDR3: CASSQAWGPRTDTQYF. The DNA of the CDR3 is TGCGCCAGCAGCCAGGCTTGGGGACCCCGCACAGATACGCAGTATTTT.